Shown below are 2 T cell receptor beta chains from a single sample sequenced in a study of graft-versus-host responses after intestinal transplantation. Clones were sequenced by immunoSEQ multiplex PCR, and TCRdb holds only the in-frame ones, with some missing. The table lists some 11,000 clones, 30% to 40% of them singletons. The specimen comprised alloreactive CD4+ T cells from a mixed lymphocyte reaction culture, sampled before transplantation. Subset of the sample: CFSE-low proliferating T cells sorted from roughly 6-day pre-transplant mixed lymphocyte reaction (GvH or HvG direction). Receptor source: a human patient who was an organ donor for intestinal transplantation.

CDR3 coding DNA: TGCAGCGTTCGGACAGGTTACAATGAGCAGTTCTTC. Translation gives CSVRTGYNEQFF. The chain carries TRBV29-1 and TRBJ2-1, with 7 nucleotides matching TRBD1. CDR1 and CDR2 (germline): SQVTM, ANQGSEA. This CDR3 spans 12 amino acids. V shed 5 bases and J 4 bases; nucleotides not matched to a gene: 2.

This clone was detected a few times. This rearrangement joins TRBV7-9 to TRBJ1-6, with D possibly TRBD1 on 5 matching bases. Germline assignment: CDR1 SEHNR and CDR2 FQNEAQ (reference sequence). Trimming pared 7 bases from V and 10 bases from J, leaving 17 bases between. The CDR3 is 14 amino acids. CDR3 loop: CASTPGGENSPLHF. In DNA form, the CDR3 reads TGTGCCAGCACCCCCGGGGGGGAGAACTCACCCCTCCACTTT.